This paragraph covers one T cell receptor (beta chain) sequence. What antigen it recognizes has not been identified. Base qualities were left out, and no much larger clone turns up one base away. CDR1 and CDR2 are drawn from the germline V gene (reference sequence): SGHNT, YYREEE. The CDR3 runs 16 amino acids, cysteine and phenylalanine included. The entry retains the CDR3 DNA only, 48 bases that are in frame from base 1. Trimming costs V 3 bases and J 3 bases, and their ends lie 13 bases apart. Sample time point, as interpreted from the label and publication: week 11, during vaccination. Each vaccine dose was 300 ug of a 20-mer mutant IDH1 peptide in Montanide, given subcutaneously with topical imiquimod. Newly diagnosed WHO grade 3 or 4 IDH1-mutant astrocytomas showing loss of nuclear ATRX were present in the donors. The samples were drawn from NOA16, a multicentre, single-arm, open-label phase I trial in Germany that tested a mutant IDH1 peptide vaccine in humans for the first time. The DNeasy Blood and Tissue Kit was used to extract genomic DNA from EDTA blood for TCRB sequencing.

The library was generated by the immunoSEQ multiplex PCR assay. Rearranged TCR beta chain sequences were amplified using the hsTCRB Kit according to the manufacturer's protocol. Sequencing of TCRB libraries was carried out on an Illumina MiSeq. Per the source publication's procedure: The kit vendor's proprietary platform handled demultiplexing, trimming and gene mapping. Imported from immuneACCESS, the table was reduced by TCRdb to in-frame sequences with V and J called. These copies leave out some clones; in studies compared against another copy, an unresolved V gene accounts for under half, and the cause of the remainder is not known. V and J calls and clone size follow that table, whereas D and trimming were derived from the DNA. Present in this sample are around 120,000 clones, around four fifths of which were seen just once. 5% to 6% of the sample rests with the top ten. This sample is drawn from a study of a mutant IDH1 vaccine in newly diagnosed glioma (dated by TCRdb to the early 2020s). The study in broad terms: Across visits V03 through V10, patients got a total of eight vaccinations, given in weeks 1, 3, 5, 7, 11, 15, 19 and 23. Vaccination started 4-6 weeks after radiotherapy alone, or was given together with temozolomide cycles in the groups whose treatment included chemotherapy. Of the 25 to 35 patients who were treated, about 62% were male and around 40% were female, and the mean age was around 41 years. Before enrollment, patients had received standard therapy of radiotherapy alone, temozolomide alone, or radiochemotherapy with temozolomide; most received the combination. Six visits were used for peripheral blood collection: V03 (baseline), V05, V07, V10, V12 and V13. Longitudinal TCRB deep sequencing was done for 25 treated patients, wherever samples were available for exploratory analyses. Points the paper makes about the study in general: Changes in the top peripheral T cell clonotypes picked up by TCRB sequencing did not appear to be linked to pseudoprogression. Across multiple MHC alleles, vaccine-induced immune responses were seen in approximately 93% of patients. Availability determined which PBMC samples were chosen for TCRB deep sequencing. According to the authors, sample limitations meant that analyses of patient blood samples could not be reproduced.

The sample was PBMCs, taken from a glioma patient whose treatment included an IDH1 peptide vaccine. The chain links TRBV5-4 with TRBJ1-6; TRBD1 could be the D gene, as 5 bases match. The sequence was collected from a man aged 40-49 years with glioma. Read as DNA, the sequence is TGTGCCAGCAGCTGGGGGACCGCAGTCTATAATTCACCCCTCCACTTT. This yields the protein CASSWGTAVYNSPLHF. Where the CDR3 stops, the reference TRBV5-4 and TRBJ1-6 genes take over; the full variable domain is ETGVTQSPTHLIKTRGQQVTLRCSSQSGHNTVSWYQQALGQGPQFIFQYYREEENGRGNFPPRFSGLQFPNYSSELNVNALELDDSALYLCASSWGTAVYNSPLHFGNGTRLTVT.